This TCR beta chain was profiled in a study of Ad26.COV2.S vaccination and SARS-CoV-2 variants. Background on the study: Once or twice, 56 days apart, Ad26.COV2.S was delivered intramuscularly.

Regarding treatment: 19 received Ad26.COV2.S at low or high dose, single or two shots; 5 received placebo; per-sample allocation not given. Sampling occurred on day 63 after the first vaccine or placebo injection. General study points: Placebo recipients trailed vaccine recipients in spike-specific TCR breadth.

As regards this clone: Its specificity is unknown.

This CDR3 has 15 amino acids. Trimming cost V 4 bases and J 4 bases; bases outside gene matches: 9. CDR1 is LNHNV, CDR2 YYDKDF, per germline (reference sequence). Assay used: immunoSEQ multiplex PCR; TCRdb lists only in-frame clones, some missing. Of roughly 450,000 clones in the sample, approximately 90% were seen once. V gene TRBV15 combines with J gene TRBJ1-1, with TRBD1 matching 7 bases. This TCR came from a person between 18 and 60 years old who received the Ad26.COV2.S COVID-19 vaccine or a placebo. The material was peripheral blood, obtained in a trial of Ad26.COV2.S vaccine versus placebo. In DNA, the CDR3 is TGTGCCACCAGCAAAAACAGGGGTGTAGGCACTGAAGCTTTCTTT. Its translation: CATSKNRGVGTEAFF. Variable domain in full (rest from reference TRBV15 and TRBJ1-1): DAMVIQNPRYQVTQFGKPVTLSCSQTLNHNVMYWYQQKSSQAPKLLFHYYDKDFNNEADTPDNFQSRRPNTSFCFLDIRSPGLGDTAMYLCATSKNRGVGTEAFFGQGTRLTVV.